This passage covers 24 T cell receptor beta chains from one sample sequenced in a study of cytomegalovirus exposure and HLA in healthy donors. The PCR used 60 Vbeta and 13 Jbeta primers. Data came from immunoSEQ multiplex PCR; TCRdb stores just in-frame clones and leaves some out. The table includes about 260,000 clones, more than 55% detected once. Sequencing input: PBMCs. The receptors were sampled from a female donor in good health and CMV-seronegative.

The sample holds a few counts of this clone. The V and J genes are TRBV30 and TRBJ1-1; TRBD1 aligns across 9 bases. This CDR3 spans 13 amino acids. After removal of 5 bases from V and 0 bases from J, the junction contained 1 base not matched to a gene. The germline V gene encodes CDR1 GTSNPN and CDR2 SVGIG (reference sequence). Written as DNA, the CDR3 is TGTGCCTGGGGACAGGGGATGAACACTGAAGCTTTCTTT. This gives the protein CAWGQGMNTEAFF. The whole variable domain, filled in from reference TRBV30 and TRBJ1-1, reads SQTIHQWPATLVQPVGSPLSLECTVEGTSNPNLYWYRQAAGRGLQLLFYSVGIGQISSEVPQNLSASRPQDRQFILSSKKLLLSDSGFYLCAWGQGMNTEAFFGQGTRLTVV.

This clone has a handful of counts. The CDR3 nucleotides are TGTGCCAGCAGCTTTACAGGGAGGGAGTCAGAGACCCAGTACTTC. Amino acid sequence: CASSFTGRESETQYF. The rearrangement uses TRBV5-5 and TRBJ2-5, with D perhaps TRBD2 (7 bases). The CDR3 length is 15 residues. V was clipped by 2 bases and J by 4 bases, with 15 bases between them. Per the germline V gene, CDR1 is SGHKS and CDR2 is YYEKEE (reference sequence).

This clone was counted only a few times. The chain has TRBV4-2 and TRBJ1-1; TRBD1 is a possible D gene (6 bases). Germline assignment: CDR1 LGHNA and CDR2 YNFKEQ. CDR3 length equals 14 residues. Trimming took off 1 base at V and 1 base at J, with 7 bases between the two ends. The CDR3 nucleotides read TGTGCCAGCAGCCAAGGGGACAAGAACACTGAAGCTTTCTTT. Protein: CASSQGDKNTEAFF.

This chain links TRBV6-1 with TRBJ1-5; D might be TRBD1 (5 bases). The CDR3 covers 17 residues. V dropped 0 bases and J dropped 6 bases, with 18 bases sitting between them. Germline V gene data show CDR1 as MNHNS and CDR2 as SASEGT. CDR3 region: CASSEARDQGSTQPQHF. The CDR3 coding sequence is TGTGCCAGCAGTGAAGCGCGGGATCAGGGTTCAACTCAGCCCCAGCATTTT.

This chain joins TRBV19 and TRBJ2-5; possibly TRBD1 for D (6 bases). CDR3 length: 14 amino acids. Germline V lookup: CDR1 LNHDA, CDR2 SQIVND (reference sequence). Trimming removed 5 bases from V and 4 bases from J, with 14 bases in between. This chain's CDR3 is CASSLRGGLETQYF. The CDR3 DNA follows: TGTGCCAGTAGTCTCAGGGGTGGTTTAGAGACCCAGTACTTC.

The chain couples TRBV11-2 to TRBJ2-5, with TRBD1 matching 11 bases. Trimming cost V 5 bases and J 5 bases; bases outside gene matches: 7. The CDR3 is made up of 15 amino acids. Germline lookup yields CDR1 SGHAT and CDR2 FQNNGV. The chain's CDR3 is CASSGRDRGWETQYF. The CDR3 DNA is TGTGCCAGCAGCGGCCGGGACAGGGGGTGGGAGACCCAGTACTTC.

J is TRBJ2-7 and V is TRBV27; possible D gene TRBD2, 5 bases. CDR1 is MNHEY, CDR2 SMNVEV, per germline (reference sequence). There are 14 residues in the CDR3. Trimming left V 7 bases short and J 2 bases short, with 15 bases between. The CDR3 bases are TGTGCCAGCAAAAGAGTTGAGGGAACCTACGAGCAGTACTTC. This sequence encodes CASKRVEGTYEQYF.

The chain carries TRBV5-1 and TRBJ2-3, with 8 bases aligning to TRBD2. V trimming: 7 bases; J trimming: 4 bases; junction bases outside the gene matches: 8. From germline, CDR1 is SGHRS and CDR2 YFSETQ. This CDR3 has 14 amino acids. The CDR3 sequence: CASYDGRGPDTQYF. CDR3 DNA: TGCGCCAGCTACGACGGGAGGGGCCCAGATACGCAGTATTTT.

This chain connects TRBV4-1 to TRBJ2-3, with D possibly matching TRBD1 (6 bases). In germline, CDR1 is MGHRA, CDR2 YSYEKL. The CDR3 consists of 17 residues. Deletions cut 3 bases from V and 2 bases from J, with 18 bases between. DNA for the CDR3: TGCGCCAGCAGCCAGTATATATCGACAGGCCCCACAGATACGCAGTATTTT. Its protein product is CASSQYISTGPTDTQYF.

This rearrangement joins TRBV2 to TRBJ2-7; D may be TRBD1 (5 bases). CDR1 is SNHLY and CDR2 is FYNNEI in the germline V gene. With 8 bases removed from V and 2 bases from J, the gap between germline ends came to 19 bases. This CDR3 has 15 residues. CDR3 sequence reads: CASSDDQGGAYEQYF. The CDR3 DNA follows: TGTGCCAGCTCCGACGACCAGGGTGGGGCCTACGAGCAGTACTTC.

This chain joins TRBV15 and TRBJ1-5, with 9 positions matching TRBD1. The CDR3 extends over 18 amino acids. With V trimmed by 0 bases and J by 2 bases, 8 bases remained unmatched. The germline CDR1 and CDR2 sequences are LNHNV and YYDKDF (reference sequence). The CDR3 here is CATSRDQTGGRGNQPQHF. The CDR3 nucleotides are TGTGCCACCAGCAGAGATCAGACAGGGGGTAGGGGCAATCAGCCCCAGCATTTT.

The DNA of the CDR3 is TGCGCCAGCAGCGCGACTAGCGGGGCGGTAGATACGCAGTATTTT. It codes for CASSATSGAVDTQYF. J is TRBJ2-3 and V is TRBV5-1; 11 nucleotides line up with TRBD2. V dropped 4 bases and J dropped 5; count of bases not matched to a gene: 6. CDR1 and CDR2 from the germline V gene are SGHRS and YFSETQ. The CDR3 runs to 15 residues.

CDR3 sequence: CASSAQSSLGRNEKLFF. The DNA for the CDR3 is TGTGCCAGCAGCGCCCAGAGTTCTCTGGGCCGTAATGAAAAACTGTTTTTT. The rearrangement links TRBV7-9 to TRBJ1-4; D remains unclear. CDR1 is SEHNR, CDR2 FQNEAQ, per germline (reference sequence). The CDR3 extends over 17 amino acids. With 5 bases removed from V and 4 bases from J, the gap between germline ends came to 20 bases.

There are a few counts of this clone. The rearrangement uses TRBV2 and TRBJ2-2; a weak D match, TRBD1 (6 bases). CDR1 and CDR2 from the germline V gene are SNHLY and FYNNEI. The CDR3 runs to 15 residues. V was cut by 6 bases and J by 3 bases, with 14 bases left in between. The CDR3 loop reads CASRIQGSDTGELFF. DNA of the CDR3: TGTGCCAGCAGAATACAGGGTAGTGACACCGGGGAGCTGTTTTTT.

The chain recombines TRBV27 with TRBJ1-5, with TRBD1 as a possible D gene (6 bases). The CDR3 is 14 residues long. V was shortened by 2 bases and J by 2 bases, with 7 bases between the two germline ends. Per germline, CDR1 MNHEY and CDR2 SMNVEV (reference sequence). The CDR3 coding sequence is TGTGCCAGCAGTTTAGCAGGGGGCAATCAGCCCCAGCATTTT. Translation: CASSLAGGNQPQHF.

This CDR3 reads CASSLGRGTFSEAFF. For the CDR3, the DNA is TGCGCCAGCAGCTTGGGGCGGGGGACGTTCTCGGAAGCTTTCTTT. This chain joins TRBV5-1 and TRBJ1-1; D perhaps matches TRBD1 (5 bases). Germline CDR1 and CDR2: SGHRS and YFSETQ. Trimming shortened V by 0 bases and J by 8 bases, and 17 bases separated the two germline ends. This CDR3 has 15 amino acids.

The chain uses TRBV2 and TRBJ2-3; the D gene is possibly TRBD2 (5 bases). V was clipped by 3 bases and J by 5 bases, with 12 bases between them. This CDR3 region has 14 residues. Germline assignment: CDR1 SNHLY and CDR2 FYNNEI. The CDR3 nucleotides are TGTGCCAGCAGTGAGGTCGCGGGTGGAGATACGCAGTATTTT. Translating it yields CASSEVAGGDTQYF.

The CDR3 DNA follows: TGTGCCAGCTCACCGCGGACAGGGGGATGGGAGACCCAGTACTTC. Amino acids: CASSPRTGGWETQYF. The V and J genes are TRBV18 and TRBJ2-5, with 10 bases aligning to TRBD1. Germline CDR1 is KGHSH and CDR2 is LQKENI. After removal of 3 bases from V and 5 bases from J, the junction contained 6 bases not matched to a gene. The CDR3 extends over 15 amino acids.

As concerns this clone: One end of the junction varies from germline; a read error may be responsible. J is TRBJ2-3 and V is TRBV7-9; possibly TRBD2 for D (7 bases). The CDR3 runs to 17 residues. The V gene's germline CDR1 is SEHNR and CDR2 FQNEAQ (reference sequence). CDR3 sequence: CSSSLRMGRGSTDTQYF. Written as DNA, the CDR3 is TGTTCCAGCAGCCTTCGAATGGGGAGGGGGAGCACAGATACGCAGTATTTT.

This clone has a handful of counts. The rearrangement joins TRBV25-1 to TRBJ1-1; 8 bases agree with TRBD1. V was clipped by 0 bases and J by 11 bases; unmatched bases: 8. The CDR3 covers 14 residues. From germline, CDR1 is MGHDK and CDR2 SYGVNS. CDR3 coding DNA: TGTGCCAGCAGTGAATATCGGCAGGGGGCAACGGCTTTCTTT. It yields the protein CASSEYRQGATAFF.

The V call is TRBV21-1, the J call TRBJ2-7; TRBD2 is the table's D call and was not checked against the DNA. TRBV21-1 is a recognized pseudogene. The CDR3 runs 13 residues. DNA for the CDR3: TGTGCCAGCAGCAAAGGAGGCCTGGCACTACAGTACTTC. Amino acids: CASSKGGLALQYF.

This clone appeared a single time. The genes are TRBV19 and TRBJ2-1, with 10 nucleotides matching TRBD2. The ends lost 6 bases at V and 1 base at J; junction bases unmatched: 6. This CDR3 comprises 16 residues. CDR1 is LNHDA and CDR2 is SQIVND in the germline V gene (reference sequence). Here the CDR3 DNA reads TGTGCCAGTAGCAGGACTAGCGGAGCTTCCTACAATGAGCAGTTCTTC. Its protein product is CASSRTSGASYNEQFF.

V is TRBV6-5 and J is TRBJ2-3; D is possibly TRBD2 (6 bases). Trimming stripped 2 bases from V and 4 bases from J, with 16 bases between. CDR1 and CDR2 from the germline V gene are MNHEY and SVGAGI. This CDR3 contains 16 residues. The CDR3 here is CASSYAGTGSSDTQYF. The CDR3 DNA follows: TGTGCCAGCAGTTACGCCGGGACTGGGTCATCAGATACGCAGTATTTT.

The rearrangement uses TRBV5-1 and TRBJ2-4; D not certain. V lost 3 bases and J 9 bases, leaving 7 bases between the germline ends. The CDR3 spans 11 residues. CDR1 and CDR2 (germline): SGHRS, YFSETQ. CDR3 loop: CASSSTGIQYF. CDR3 nucleotide sequence: TGCGCCAGCAGCTCAACCGGCATTCAGTACTTC.